This T cell receptor (beta chain) was recorded in a study of CD8 T cells in ankylosing spondylitis. Study-wide results and caveats: The study looked at matched synovial fluid samples from ankylosing spondylitis patients. Disease-linked clones were reported to be significantly enriched there. Disease-linked clones bore a CD8+ phenotype and were relatively rare in peripheral blood. In the blood and synovial fluid of reactive arthritis, some motif variants had been previously reported.

The authors made TCR beta libraries by quantitative 5'-RACE with molecular barcodes. From the 5' RACE reads, TCRdb called clonotypes with MiXCR, one entry per CDR3 protein. The repertoire includes roughly 200,000 distinct CDR3 sequences, around a quarter of them detected once, and about 6.9% sits in the top ten. Deletions cut 1 base from V and 0 bases from J, with 13 bases between. CDR1 and CDR2 from the germline V gene are LGHNA and YNFKEQ. The CDR3 runs 17 residues. There are many counts of this clonotype. Its antigen remains unidentified. The sample taken for sequencing was blood, either unsorted or a sorted T cell fraction (not recorded which). The chain couples TRBV4-2 to TRBJ2-1; possibly TRBD2 for D (5 bases). The TCR comes from a male donor with ankylosing spondylitis or in good health (not recorded which). CDR3 loop: CASSQVVAINSYNEQFF. The DNA for the CDR3 is TGTGCCAGCAGCCAAGTAGTAGCGATCAACTCCTACAATGAGCAGTTCTTC.